These 18 T cell receptor beta chains originate from one sample sequenced in a study of brain T cells in children with intractable seizures. The assay was immunoSEQ multiplex PCR, and TCRdb's table has in-frame clones only and misses some. The sample has about 340,000 clones, roughly 92% seen once. Stated time point: blood from clinic visit 5 months post-surgery; TSC patient then seizure free. Sequenced here: peripheral blood, sampled 5 to 6 months after surgery. The receptors originated from a boy under two years old with tuberous sclerosis and intractable seizures.

The chain joins TRBV6-5 to TRBJ2-1; TRBD1 agrees at 7 bases. The germline V gene has CDR1 MNHEY and CDR2 SVGAGI. The CDR3 runs 16 residues. Trimming removed 0 bases from V and 6 bases from J; junction bases left unmatched: 8. The CDR3: CASSYSPTGSINEQFF. CDR3 in DNA: TGTGCCAGCAGTTACTCCCCGACAGGGAGCATCAATGAGCAGTTCTTC.

CDR3 DNA sequence: TGTGCCAGCAGCGTAGGGGGCGAAGGTACTAATGAAAAACTGTTTTTT. Translating gives CASSVGGEGTNEKLFF. The J gene is TRBJ1-4, the V gene TRBV9; D may be TRBD1 (5 bases). The CDR3 runs 16 residues. Trimming shortened V by 0 bases and J by 2 bases, and 11 bases separated the two germline ends. Germline V lookup: CDR1 SGDLS, CDR2 YYNGEE.

As for this clone: The same CDR3 also results from other DNA sequences found in this sample. The V and J genes are TRBV4-1 and TRBJ2-5; the match to TRBD2 covers 9 bases. Germline V gives CDR1 MGHRA, CDR2 YSYEKL. The ends lost 0 bases at V and 5 bases at J; junction bases unmatched: 16. This CDR3 region has 19 residues. The chain's CDR3 is CASSQDPHRRGGRGETQYF. The CDR3 coding sequence is TGCGCCAGCAGCCAAGATCCCCATCGGAGGGGCGGGAGGGGGGAGACCCAGTACTTC.

This rearrangement joins TRBV30 to TRBJ2-7; D ambiguous. V lost 0 bases and J lost 1, with 4 bases in between. Germline V gene data show CDR1 as GTSNPN and CDR2 as SVGIG (reference sequence). The CDR3 is 12 amino acids. CDR3 sequence: CAWSVMSYEQYF. The CDR3 DNA sequence: TGTGCCTGGAGTGTAATGTCCTACGAGCAGTACTTC. The entire variable domain, with the rest obtained from reference TRBV30 and TRBJ2-7, is as follows: SQTIHQWPATLVQPVGSPLSLECTVEGTSNPNLYWYRQAAGRGLQLLFYSVGIGQISSEVPQNLSASRPQDRQFILSSKKLLLSDSGFYLCAWSVMSYEQYFGPGTRLTVT.

The rearrangement uses TRBV4-1 and TRBJ2-3; D uncertain. The CDR3 covers 17 residues. Trimming took 0 bases from V and 0 from J, leaving 13 bases between them. Germline V CDR1 and CDR2: MGHRA, YSYEKL. The CDR3 loop reads CASSQDGASPSTDTQYF. CDR3 bases: TGCGCCAGCAGCCAAGATGGCGCCAGCCCTAGCACAGATACGCAGTATTTT.

The rearrangement uses TRBV28 and TRBJ2-2; D gene ambiguous. CDR3 length: 15 residues. V lost 5 bases and J lost 1, with 11 bases in between. Germline-derived CDR1 and CDR2 are MDHEN and SYDVKM. CDR3 sequence: CASSPLAENTGELFF. The CDR3 DNA reads as TGTGCCAGCAGTCCCCTGGCGGAGAACACCGGGGAGCTGTTTTTT.

This chain links TRBV11-3 with TRBJ2-7; D is unclear. The CDR3 extends over 14 amino acids. Germline CDR1 reads SGHNT; CDR2 reads YENEEA. The V end lost 5 bases, the J end lost 2 bases, and 13 bases lay between the germline ends. DNA for the CDR3: TGTGCCAGCAGCCCTGGATCAGCGCCCTACGAGCAGTACTTC. This translates into CASSPGSAPYEQYF.

This rearrangement joins TRBV6-1 to TRBJ1-3, with a tentative D call TRBD1 (6 bases). This CDR3 spans 15 amino acids. Germline CDR1 MNHNS, CDR2 SASEGT. The V end was cut by 3 bases, the J end by 4 bases, with 13 bases between. CDR3 sequence (DNA): TGTGCCAGCAGTGAGCAAACCAGGGGAGGAAACACCATATATTTT. Translating gives CASSEQTRGGNTIYF.

This sequence joins TRBV5-3 and TRBJ1-1, with D tentatively TRBD1 (6 bases). TRBV5-3 is an ORF for which the function is uncertain. V gave up 4 bases and J gave up 4 bases, with 14 bases separating them. The CDR3 length is 14 residues. DNA for the CDR3: TGTGCCAGAAGCGGAACACAGGGCAGCACTGAAGCTTTCTTT. It translates to CARSGTQGSTEAFF.

The gene calls are TRBV4-1 and TRBJ2-7, with D possibly matching TRBD2 (6 bases). The CDR3 is 16 amino acids. Per the germline V gene, CDR1 is MGHRA and CDR2 is YSYEKL. The V end was cut by 1 base, the J end by 3 bases, with 16 bases between. CDR3 amino acids: CASSQGMEWRGYEQYF. The CDR3 nucleotides are TGCGCCAGCAGCCAAGGGATGGAGTGGCGGGGCTACGAGCAGTACTTC.

The chain links TRBV24-1 to TRBJ1-2; a weak D match, TRBD1 (6 bases). The V gene lost 2 bases and the J gene lost 4 bases, with 10 bases spanning the gap. There are 14 residues in the CDR3. CDR1 and CDR2 (germline): KGHDR, SFDVKD. This chain's CDR3 is CATSDSGGAYGYTF. The CDR3 DNA follows: TGTGCCACCAGTGATTCCGGGGGGGCCTATGGCTACACCTTC.

This chain joins TRBV21-1 and TRBJ2-5; the listed D gene, TRBD2, was not tested against the DNA. TRBV21-1 is given as a pseudogene. The CDR3 has 14 residues. The CDR3: CASTGRGLEETQYF. Here the CDR3 DNA reads TGTGCCAGCACCGGAAGGGGACTAGAAGAGACCCAGTACTTC.

The chain carries TRBV7-9 and TRBJ2-7, with D uncertain. CDR1 and CDR2 (germline): SEHNR, FQNEAQ (reference sequence). This CDR3 has 13 residues. The V gene lost 4 bases and the J gene lost 4 bases, with 11 bases spanning the gap. The CDR3 DNA is TGTGCCAGCAGCTCTGGTCAGAGGTACGAGCAGTACTTC. Encoded protein: CASSSGQRYEQYF.

This chain uses TRBV24-1 with TRBJ2-3; 9 nucleotides line up with TRBD2. This CDR3 is built from 14 residues. The germline gives CDR1 KGHDR, CDR2 SFDVKD. Trimming took 5 bases from V and 2 from J; bases not matched to a gene: 1. The CDR3 protein is CATSGLADTDTQYF. The DNA for the CDR3 is TGTGCCACCAGTGGACTAGCGGACACAGATACGCAGTATTTT.

The rearrangement links TRBV5-6 to TRBJ2-7; a possible D gene is TRBD1 (5 bases). V was shortened by 4 bases and J by 3 bases, with 14 bases between the two germline ends. CDR1 is SGHDT and CDR2 is YYEEEE in the germline V gene. The CDR3 runs 14 residues. The DNA for the CDR3 is TGTGCCAGCAGCCACGACAGCGTTTACTACGAGCAGTACTTC. Its translation is CASSHDSVYYEQYF.

This clone has just one count. V usage is TRBV6-1 and J usage is TRBJ1-4; tentatively, D is TRBD1 (6 bases). The V end was cut by 3 bases, the J end by 5 bases, with 16 bases between. This CDR3 is 16 amino acids long. Per germline, CDR1 MNHNS and CDR2 SASEGT. CDR3 coding DNA: TGTGCCAGCAGTGATCGGAGCTCCGGGGGCAATGAAAAACTGTTTTTT. As protein: CASSDRSSGGNEKLFF.

This clone occurred once. The V call is TRBV11-3, the J call TRBJ1-1; D is unclear. This CDR3 is 13 amino acids long. Per the germline V gene, CDR1 is SGHNT and CDR2 is YENEEA. Trimming took off 3 bases at V and 6 bases at J, with 11 bases between the two ends. Here the CDR3 DNA reads TGTGCCAGCAGCTTCAATCCCCTAGCTGAAGCTTTCTTT. Protein sequence: CASSFNPLAEAFF.

This clone was picked up a small number of times. V is TRBV11-1 and J is TRBJ1-4, with D possibly being TRBD1 (5 bases). The V end was cut by 5 bases, the J end by 5 bases, with 18 bases between. CDR3 length: 16 amino acids. Germline values: CDR1 SGHAT, CDR2 FQDESV (reference sequence). Here the CDR3 DNA reads TGTGCCAGCAGCGCCGAAGTGGGACGGAAGAATGAAAAACTGTTTTTT. Residues: CASSAEVGRKNEKLFF.